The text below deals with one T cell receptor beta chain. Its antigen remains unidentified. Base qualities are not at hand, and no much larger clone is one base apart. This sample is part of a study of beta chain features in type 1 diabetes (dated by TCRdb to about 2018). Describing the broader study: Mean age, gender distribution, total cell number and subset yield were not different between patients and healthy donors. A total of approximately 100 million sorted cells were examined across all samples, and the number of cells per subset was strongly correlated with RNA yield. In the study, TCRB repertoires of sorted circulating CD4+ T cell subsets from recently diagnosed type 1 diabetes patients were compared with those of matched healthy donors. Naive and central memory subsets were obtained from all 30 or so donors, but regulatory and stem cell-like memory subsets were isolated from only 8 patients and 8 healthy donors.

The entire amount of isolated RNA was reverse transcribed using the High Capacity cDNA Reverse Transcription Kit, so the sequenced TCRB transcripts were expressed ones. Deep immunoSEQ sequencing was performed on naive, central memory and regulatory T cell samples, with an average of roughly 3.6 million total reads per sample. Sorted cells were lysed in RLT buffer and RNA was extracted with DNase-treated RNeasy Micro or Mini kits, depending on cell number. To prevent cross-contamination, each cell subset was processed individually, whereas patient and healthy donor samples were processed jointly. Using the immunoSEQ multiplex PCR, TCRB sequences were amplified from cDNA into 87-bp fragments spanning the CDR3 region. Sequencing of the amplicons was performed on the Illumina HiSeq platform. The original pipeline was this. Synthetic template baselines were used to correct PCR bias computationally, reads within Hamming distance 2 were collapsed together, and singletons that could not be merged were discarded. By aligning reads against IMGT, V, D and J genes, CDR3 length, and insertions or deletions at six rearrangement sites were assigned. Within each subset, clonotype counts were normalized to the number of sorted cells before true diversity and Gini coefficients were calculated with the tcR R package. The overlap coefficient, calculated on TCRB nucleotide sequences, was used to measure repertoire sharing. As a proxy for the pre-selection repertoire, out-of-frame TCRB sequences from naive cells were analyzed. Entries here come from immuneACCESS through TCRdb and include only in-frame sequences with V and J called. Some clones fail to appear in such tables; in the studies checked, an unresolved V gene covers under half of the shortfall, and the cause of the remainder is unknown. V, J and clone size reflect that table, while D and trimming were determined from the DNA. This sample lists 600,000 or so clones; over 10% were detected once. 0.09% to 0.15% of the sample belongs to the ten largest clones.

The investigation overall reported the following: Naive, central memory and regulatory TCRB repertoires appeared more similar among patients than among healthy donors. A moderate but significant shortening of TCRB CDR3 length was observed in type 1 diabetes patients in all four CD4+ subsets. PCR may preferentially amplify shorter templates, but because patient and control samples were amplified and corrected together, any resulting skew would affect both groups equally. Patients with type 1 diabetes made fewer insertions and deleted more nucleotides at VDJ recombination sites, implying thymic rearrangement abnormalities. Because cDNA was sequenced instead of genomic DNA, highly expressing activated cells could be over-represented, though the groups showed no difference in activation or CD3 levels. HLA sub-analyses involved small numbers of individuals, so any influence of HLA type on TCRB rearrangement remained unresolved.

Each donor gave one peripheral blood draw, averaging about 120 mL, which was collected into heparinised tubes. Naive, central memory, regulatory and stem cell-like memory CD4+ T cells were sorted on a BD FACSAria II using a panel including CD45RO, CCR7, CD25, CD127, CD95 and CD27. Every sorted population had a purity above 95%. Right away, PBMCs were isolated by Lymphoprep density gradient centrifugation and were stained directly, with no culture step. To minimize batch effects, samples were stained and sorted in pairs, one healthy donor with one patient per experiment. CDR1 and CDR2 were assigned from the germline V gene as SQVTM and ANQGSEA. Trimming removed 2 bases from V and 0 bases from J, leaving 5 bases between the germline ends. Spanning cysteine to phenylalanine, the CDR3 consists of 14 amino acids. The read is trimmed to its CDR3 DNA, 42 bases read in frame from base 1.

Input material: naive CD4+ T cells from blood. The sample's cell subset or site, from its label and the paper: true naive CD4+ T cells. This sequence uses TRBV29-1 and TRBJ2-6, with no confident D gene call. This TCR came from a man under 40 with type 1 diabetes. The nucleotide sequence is TGCAGCGTTGAAACGGACTCTGGGGCCAACGTCCTGACTTTC. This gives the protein CSVETDSGANVLTF. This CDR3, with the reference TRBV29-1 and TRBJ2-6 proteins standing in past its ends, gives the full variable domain SAVISQKPSRDICQRGTSLTIQCQVDSQVTMMFWYRQQPGQSLTLIATANQGSEATYESGFVIDKFPISRPNLTFSTLTVSNMSPEDSSIYLCSVETDSGANVLTFGAGSRLTVL.